This passage covers 19 T cell receptor beta chains from one sample sequenced in a study of cytomegalovirus exposure and HLA in healthy donors. The PCR ran on 60 Vbeta and 13 Jbeta primers. The method was immunoSEQ multiplex PCR; TCRdb's version includes in-frame clones alone and lacks a portion of them. The table records more than 95,000 clones, 65% to 75% of them present only once. The sequencing input was PBMCs. The receptors were sampled from a female donor in good health and CMV-seropositive.

This sequence joins TRBV11-2 and TRBJ1-5, with a possible D match to TRBD1 (5 bases). The CDR3 is 13 amino acids. Germline loops: CDR1 SGHAT, CDR2 FQNNGV. Trimming left V 3 bases short and J 5 bases short, with 8 bases between. This CDR3 reads CASSFGGDQPQHF. In DNA, the CDR3 is TGTGCCAGCAGCTTCGGAGGGGATCAGCCCCAGCATTTT.

The rearrangement uses TRBV6-1 and TRBJ2-1; TRBD2 agrees at 10 bases. Germline CDR1 and CDR2: MNHNS and SASEGT. The CDR3 covers 15 residues. With V trimmed by 7 bases and J by 7 bases, 10 bases remained unmatched. Written as DNA, the CDR3 is TGTGCCAGCACCAGACTAGCGGGTTCTCGGAATGAGCAGTTCTTC. It is translated as CASTRLAGSRNEQFF.

The chain employs TRBV4-3 and TRBJ2-7; 7 nucleotides agree with TRBD2. Losses at the gene ends were 0 bases for V and 0 bases for J; bases not matched to a gene: 2. The CDR3 is 15 residues long. Germline-derived CDR1 and CDR2 are LGHNA and YSLEER. The DNA of the CDR3 is TGCGCCAGCAGCCAAGAGCGGGGGTCCTCCTACGAGCAGTACTTC. This encodes CASSQERGSSYEQYF.

The chain employs TRBV21-1 and TRBJ2-7; the table's TRBD1 call for D was not verified on the DNA. TRBV21-1 is a pseudogene segment. This CDR3 spans 16 amino acids. This CDR3 is CASSRTWRQGRYEQYF. Written as DNA, the CDR3 is TGTGCCAGCAGCAGAACGTGGAGACAGGGGAGGTACGAGCAGTACTTC.

The gene calls are TRBV30 and TRBJ1-4; TRBD1 agrees at 7 bases. In germline, CDR1 is GTSNPN, CDR2 SVGIG (reference sequence). With 6 bases clipped from V and 4 bases from J, the junction kept 20 bases outside the gene matches. This CDR3 contains 18 residues. The chain's CDR3 is CACPETNRNTGVNEKLFF. CDR3 DNA sequence: TGTGCCTGCCCGGAGACAAACCGAAACACAGGGGTTAATGAAAAACTGTTTTTT.

The chain combines TRBV30 with TRBJ1-1, with D possibly being TRBD1 (5 bases). The CDR3 loop spans 16 amino acids. From germline, CDR1 is GTSNPN and CDR2 SVGIG (reference sequence). With 7 bases removed from V and 12 bases from J, the gap between germline ends came to 33 bases. As DNA, the CDR3 is TGTGCCTCCGAGGAAGACAGCCCGGGGGGTAATCTCCCAACTTTCTTT. Translated: CASEEDSPGGNLPTFF.

V is TRBV10-1 and J is TRBJ2-2; 7 nucleotides match TRBD2. Trimming cost V 10 bases and J 3 bases; bases outside gene matches: 11. Per the germline V gene, CDR1 is WNHNN and CDR2 is SYGVQD (reference sequence). The CDR3 length is 15 residues. CDR3 in amino acids: CATPEGRDHTGELFF. The CDR3 coding sequence is TGCGCCACCCCCGAAGGGAGGGATCACACCGGGGAGCTGTTTTTT.

Written as DNA, the CDR3 is TGTGCCAGCAGCACTCAAGCCGGGATACCCGCGTTCTTC. This codes for CASSTQAGIPAFF. The chain links TRBV4-2 to TRBJ2-1; maybe TRBD2 (5 bases). The CDR3 contains 13 residues. Germline-derived CDR1 and CDR2 are LGHNA and YNFKEQ. V lost 5 bases and J lost 15, with 20 bases in between.

This clone was picked up a small number of times. The V call is TRBV28, the J call TRBJ2-7, with 12 bases lining up with TRBD2. CDR3 length: 16 residues. Trimming removed 5 bases from V and 4 bases from J; junction bases left unmatched: 9. CDR1 and CDR2 from the germline V gene are MDHEN and SYDVKM. The CDR3 sequence is CASSGPSGRGRYEQYF. In DNA, the CDR3 is TGTGCCAGCAGTGGGCCTAGCGGGAGGGGACGTTACGAGCAGTACTTC.

The CDR3 protein is CASSLTVDTSGRNEQFF. DNA for the CDR3: TGTGCCAGCAGCTTAACGGTAGATACTAGCGGGAGGAATGAGCAGTTCTTC. The chain joins TRBV7-3 to TRBJ2-1, with TRBD2 matching over 12 bases. Germline lookup yields CDR1 SGHTA and CDR2 FQGTGA. CDR3 length: 17 amino acids. With V trimmed by 0 bases and J by 7 bases, 7 bases remained unmatched.

This chain links TRBV7-9 with TRBJ2-5; weak D call: TRBD2 (6 bases). With the DNA end fitting TRBJ2-7 better, the J assignment may be wrong. This CDR3 region has 15 residues. The germline CDR1 and CDR2 sequences are SEHNR and FQNEAQ (reference sequence). CDR3 in amino acids: CASSLGAGISYEQYF. CDR3 in DNA: TGTGCCAGCAGCCTTGGCGCGGGGATCAGCTACGAGCAGTACTTC.

The J gene is TRBJ2-3, the V gene TRBV18, with a possible D match to TRBD2 (6 bases). The CDR3 is made up of 14 amino acids. Trimming pared 6 bases from V and 1 base from J, leaving 11 bases between. Germline CDR1 reads KGHSH; CDR2 reads LQKENI. The CDR3 DNA is TGTGCCAGCTCCGGGACTTCGGGCACAGATACGCAGTATTTT. Translated: CASSGTSGTDTQYF.

The J gene is TRBJ1-1, the V gene TRBV6-6; TRBD1 matches at 11 bases. Unmatched junction bases numbered 8, after V lost 6 bases and J lost 5 bases. The V gene's germline CDR1 is MNHNY and CDR2 SVGAGI (reference sequence). The CDR3 is 15 amino acids. CDR3 coding DNA: TGTGCCAGCAGCCGAATCGGACAGGGGGCTACTGAAGCTTTCTTT. Translating it yields CASSRIGQGATEAFF.

Written as DNA, the CDR3 is TGTGCCAGCACGGGTGGTGGGGAGCTGTTTTTT. Residues: CASTGGGELFF. The rearrangement joins TRBV7-2 to TRBJ2-2; D not resolved. Germline V CDR1 and CDR2: SGHTA, FQGNSA. With 7 bases removed from V and 8 bases from J, the gap between germline ends came to 8 bases. The CDR3 runs 11 residues.

This sequence joins TRBV2 and TRBJ1-2; D is undetermined. The ends were cut back, 6 bases at V and 7 bases at J, with 9 bases in the middle. Germline V gene data show CDR1 as SNHLY and CDR2 as FYNNEI. This CDR3 spans 11 amino acids. The CDR3 region has the DNA TGTGCCAGCAGCGCGAACCTTGGCTACACCTTC. Protein product: CASSANLGYTF.

V gene TRBV25-1 combines with J gene TRBJ2-1; 7 nucleotides agree with TRBD1. CDR3 length: 15 residues. Trimming cost V 6 bases and J 4 bases; bases outside gene matches: 9. Germline V gene data show CDR1 as MGHDK and CDR2 as SYGVNS. CDR3 region: CASSSSEDRYNEQFF. In nucleotides, the CDR3 is TGTGCCAGCAGCTCTTCCGAGGACAGGTACAATGAGCAGTTCTTC. The variable domain in full, with the rest retrieved from reference TRBV25-1 and TRBJ2-1, is EADIYQTPRYLVIGTGKKITLECSQTMGHDKMYWYQQDPGMELHLIHYSYGVNSTEKGDLSSESTVSRIRTEHFPLTLESARPSHTSQYLCASSSSEDRYNEQFFGPGTRLTVL.

V usage is TRBV5-1 and J usage is TRBJ2-7; 9 bases agree with TRBD2. The trim removed 4 bases at V and 3 bases at J, leaving 8 bases unmatched. The CDR3 length is 15 residues. Germline V gene data show CDR1 as SGHRS and CDR2 as YFSETQ. The CDR3 DNA sequence: TGCGCCAGCAGCGCGACCGGGACTAGCTTCTACGAGCAGTACTTC. This sequence encodes CASSATGTSFYEQYF. The full variable domain, completed using reference TRBV5-1 and TRBJ2-7, is KAGVTQTPRYLIKTRGQQVTLSCSPISGHRSVSWYQQTPGQGLQFLFEYFSETQRNKGNFPGRFSGRQFSNSRSEMNVSTLELGDSALYLCASSATGTSFYEQYFGPGTRLTVT.

J is TRBJ2-3 and V is TRBV5-6, with 12 bases that match TRBD2. CDR1 is SGHDT, CDR2 YYEEEE, per germline. CDR3 length: 16 residues. V lost 4 bases and J lost 6; bases outside the gene matches: 9. The CDR3 is CASSRRLAGGSDTQYF. For the CDR3, the DNA is TGTGCCAGCAGCCGGAGGCTAGCGGGGGGGTCGGATACGCAGTATTTT.

The rearrangement joins TRBV5-1 to TRBJ2-7, with 7 positions matching TRBD1. Germline V gives CDR1 SGHRS, CDR2 YFSETQ. After removal of 4 bases from V and 5 bases from J, the junction contained 6 bases not matched to a gene. The CDR3 runs to 13 residues. The CDR3: CASSATGSHEQYF. The CDR3 nucleotides are TGCGCCAGCAGCGCGACAGGGTCCCACGAGCAGTACTTC.